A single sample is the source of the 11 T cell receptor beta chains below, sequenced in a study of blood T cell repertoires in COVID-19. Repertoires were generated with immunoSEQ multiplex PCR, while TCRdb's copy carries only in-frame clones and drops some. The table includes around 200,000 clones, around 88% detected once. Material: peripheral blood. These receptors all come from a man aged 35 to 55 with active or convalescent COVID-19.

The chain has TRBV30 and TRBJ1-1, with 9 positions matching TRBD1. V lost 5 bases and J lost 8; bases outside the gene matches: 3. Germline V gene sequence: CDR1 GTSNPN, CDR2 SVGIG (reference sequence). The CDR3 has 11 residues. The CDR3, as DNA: TGTGCCTGGGGGACAGGGAGAGAAGCTTTCTTT. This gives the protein CAWGTGREAFF.

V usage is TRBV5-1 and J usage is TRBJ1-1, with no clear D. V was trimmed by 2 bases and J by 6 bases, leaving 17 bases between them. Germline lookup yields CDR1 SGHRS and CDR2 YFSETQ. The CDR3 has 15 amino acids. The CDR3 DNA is TGCGCCAGCAGCTTTATTCCGGGTCTGTTCCCTGAAGCTTTCTTT. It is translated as CASSFIPGLFPEAFF.

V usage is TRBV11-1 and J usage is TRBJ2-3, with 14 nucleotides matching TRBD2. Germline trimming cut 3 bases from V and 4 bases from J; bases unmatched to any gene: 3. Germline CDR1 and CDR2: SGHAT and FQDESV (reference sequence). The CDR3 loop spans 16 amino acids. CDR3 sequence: CASSFRLAGGPDTQYF. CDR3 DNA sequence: TGTGCCAGCAGCTTTCGACTAGCGGGAGGGCCAGATACGCAGTATTTT.

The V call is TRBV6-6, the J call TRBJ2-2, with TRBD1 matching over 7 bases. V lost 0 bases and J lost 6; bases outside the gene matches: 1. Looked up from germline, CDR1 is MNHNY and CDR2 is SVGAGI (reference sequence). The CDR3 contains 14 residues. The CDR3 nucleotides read TGTGCCAGCAGTTACTCAGGGGGCTCCGGGGAGCTGTTTTTT. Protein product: CASSYSGGSGELFF.

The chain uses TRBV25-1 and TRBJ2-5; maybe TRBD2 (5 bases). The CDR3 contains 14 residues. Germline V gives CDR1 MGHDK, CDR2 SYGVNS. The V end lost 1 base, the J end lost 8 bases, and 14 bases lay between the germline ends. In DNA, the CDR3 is TGTGCCAGCAGTGAATCAACGGCTAGCCCCACCCAGTACTTC. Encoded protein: CASSESTASPTQYF.

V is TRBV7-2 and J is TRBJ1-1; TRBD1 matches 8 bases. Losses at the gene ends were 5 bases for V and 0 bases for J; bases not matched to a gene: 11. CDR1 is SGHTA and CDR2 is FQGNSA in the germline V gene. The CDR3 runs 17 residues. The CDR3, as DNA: TGTGCCAGCAGCAGACGTCCCGGGACAGGATTGAACACTGAAGCTTTCTTT. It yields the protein CASSRRPGTGLNTEAFF. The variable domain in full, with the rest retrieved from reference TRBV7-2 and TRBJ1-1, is GAGVSQSPSNKVTEKGKDVELRCDPISGHTALYWYRQSLGQGLEFLIYFQGNSAPDKSGLPSDRFSAERTGGSVSTLTIQRTQQEDSAVYLCASSRRPGTGLNTEAFFGQGTRLTVV.

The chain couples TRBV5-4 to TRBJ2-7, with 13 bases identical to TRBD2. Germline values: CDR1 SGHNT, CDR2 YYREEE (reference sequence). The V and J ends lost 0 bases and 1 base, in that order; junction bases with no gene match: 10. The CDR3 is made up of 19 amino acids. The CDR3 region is CASSLEPGLAGFGSYEQYF. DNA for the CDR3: TGTGCCAGCAGCTTGGAACCGGGACTAGCGGGATTCGGTTCCTACGAGCAGTACTTC.

Here the CDR3 reads CASSPRQGNLDGYTF. CDR3 bases: TGTGCCAGCAGTCCCCGACAGGGGAACCTCGATGGCTACACCTTC. The chain carries TRBV6-2 or TRBV6-3 and TRBJ1-2; 8 bases match TRBD1. V shed 5 bases and J 6 bases; nucleotides not matched to a gene: 11. CDR3 length equals 15 residues. Germline V lookup: CDR1 MNHEY, CDR2 SVGEGT.

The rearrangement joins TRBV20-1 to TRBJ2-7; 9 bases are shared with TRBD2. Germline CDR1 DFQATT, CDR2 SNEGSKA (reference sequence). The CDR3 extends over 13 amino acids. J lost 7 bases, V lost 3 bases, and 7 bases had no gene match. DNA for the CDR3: TGCAGTGCTAGTTTTAGCGGGAGCGGGGAGCAGTACTTC. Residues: CSASFSGSGEQYF.

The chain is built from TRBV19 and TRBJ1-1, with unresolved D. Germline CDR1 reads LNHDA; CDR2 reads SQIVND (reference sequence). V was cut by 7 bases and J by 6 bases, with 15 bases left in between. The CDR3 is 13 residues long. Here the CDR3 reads CASTSDYSPEAFF. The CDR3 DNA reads TGTGCCAGTACTTCCGACTACTCCCCTGAAGCTTTCTTT.

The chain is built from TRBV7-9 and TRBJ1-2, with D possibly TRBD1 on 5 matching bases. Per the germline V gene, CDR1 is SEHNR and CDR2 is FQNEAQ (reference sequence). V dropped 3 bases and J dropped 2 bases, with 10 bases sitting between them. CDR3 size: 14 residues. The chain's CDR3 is CASSFSGGNYGYTF. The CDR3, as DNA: TGTGCCAGCAGCTTTAGTGGGGGGAACTATGGCTACACCTTC.